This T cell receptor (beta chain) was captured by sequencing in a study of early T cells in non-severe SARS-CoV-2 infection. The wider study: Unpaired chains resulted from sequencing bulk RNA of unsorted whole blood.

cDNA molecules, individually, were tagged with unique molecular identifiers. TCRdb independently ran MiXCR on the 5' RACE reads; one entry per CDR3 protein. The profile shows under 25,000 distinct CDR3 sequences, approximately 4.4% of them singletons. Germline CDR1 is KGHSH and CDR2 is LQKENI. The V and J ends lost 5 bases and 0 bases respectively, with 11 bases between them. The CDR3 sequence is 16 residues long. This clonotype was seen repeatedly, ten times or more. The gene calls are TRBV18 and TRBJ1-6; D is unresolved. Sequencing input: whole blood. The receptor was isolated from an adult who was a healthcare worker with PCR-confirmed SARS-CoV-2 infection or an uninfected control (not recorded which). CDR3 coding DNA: TGTGCCAGCTCAGACACGGGGAGCTCCTATAATTCACCCCTCCACTTT. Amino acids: CASSDTGSSYNSPLHF.